Following are 10 T cell receptor beta chains from one sample sequenced in a study of cytomegalovirus exposure and HLA in healthy donors. PCR employed 60 Vbeta and 13 Jbeta primers. This table comes from immunoSEQ multiplex PCR, and its TCRdb copy is limited to in-frame clones, with some not included. The sample holds about 82,000 clones, 70% to 85% seen once. Sequencing was done on a sample of PBMCs. The source of these receptors is a human donor in good health.

This chain joins TRBV6-1 and TRBJ1-1; D call uncertain. Germline V CDR1 and CDR2: MNHNS, SASEGT. Trimming removed 1 base at V and 0 bases at J, with 12 bases between. The CDR3 length is 16 residues. This chain's CDR3 is CASSEGKRYLNTEAFF. The CDR3 DNA reads TGTGCCAGCAGTGAAGGAAAGAGATACCTGAACACTGAAGCTTTCTTT.

The V and J genes are TRBV7-2 and TRBJ2-1, with 12 nucleotides matching TRBD2. CDR3 length: 17 amino acids. J gave up 7 bases and V 5 bases, and 12 bases lay outside the gene matches. In germline, CDR1 is SGHTA, CDR2 FQGNSA. The CDR3 sequence: CASSPLAGGLRGNEQFF. The CDR3 DNA follows: TGTGCCAGCAGCCCGCTAGCGGGGGGGCTCAGAGGGAATGAGCAGTTCTTC.

This clone was seen repeatedly, ten times or more. CDR3 loop: CASSRGGSGNTIYF. Here the CDR3 DNA reads TGTGCCAGCAGCCGGGGAGGGTCTGGAAACACCATATATTTT. The V and J genes are TRBV4-2 and TRBJ1-3; no firm D call. This CDR3 region has 14 residues. Germline V lookup: CDR1 LGHNA, CDR2 YNFKEQ. The germline V and J ends were trimmed by 4 bases and 1 base, with 8 bases remaining between them.

The chain uses TRBV6-5 and TRBJ2-3; 10 bases map to TRBD2. Trimming took 5 bases from V and 10 from J; bases not matched to a gene: 12. This CDR3 contains 15 residues. Germline V gene data show CDR1 as MNHEY and CDR2 as SVGAGI. CDR3 region: CASSQEAGGILSQYF. The CDR3 region has the DNA TGTGCCAGCAGTCAGGAAGCGGGGGGGATTCTGTCGCAGTATTTT.

The table lists this clone with a count of one. V gene TRBV18 combines with J gene TRBJ1-6; 9 bases are a match to TRBD1. After removal of 4 bases from V and 10 bases from J, the junction contained 5 bases not matched to a gene. Germline CDR1 is KGHSH and CDR2 is LQKENI. The CDR3 is 14 amino acids. The CDR3 nucleotides are TGTGCCAGCTCACGGGACAGGGAAGGATCACCCCTCCACTTT. This codes for CASSRDREGSPLHF. Filled out from reference TRBV18 and TRBJ1-6, the complete variable domain reads NAGVMQNPRHLVRRRGQEARLRCSPMKGHSHVYWYRQLPEEGLKFMVYLQKENIIDESGMPKERFSAEFPKEGPSILRIQQVVRGDSAAYFCASSRDREGSPLHFGNGTRLTVT.

This clone has a single count. This chain joins TRBV13 and TRBJ1-3, with unresolved D. The CDR3 has 13 residues. V was clipped by 8 bases and J by 2 bases, with 10 bases between them. The germline V gene has CDR1 PRHDT and CDR2 FYEKMQ (reference sequence). The CDR3, as DNA: TGTGCCAGCGCATGGGCCGCTGGAAACACCATATATTTT. Translated, it gives CASAWAAGNTIYF.

The chain recombines TRBV10-1 with TRBJ1-1; 8 bases are shared with TRBD1. Losses at the gene ends were 2 bases for V and 4 bases for J; bases not matched to a gene: 3. This CDR3 comprises 14 residues. CDR1 and CDR2 (germline): WNHNN, SYGVQD (reference sequence). The CDR3 nucleotides are TGCGCCAGCAGTGAGGGACAGGGAAGCACTGAAGCTTTCTTT. Protein product: CASSEGQGSTEAFF.

The chain carries TRBV19 and TRBJ2-1; 10 nucleotides agree with TRBD1. The CDR3 has 13 amino acids. Losses at the gene ends were 5 bases for V and 9 bases for J; bases not matched to a gene: 4. Germline V gene lookup returns CDR1 LNHDA and CDR2 SQIVND (reference sequence). The CDR3: CASSWDRGGEQFF. CDR3 bases: TGTGCCAGTAGTTGGGACAGGGGTGGTGAGCAGTTCTTC.

This sequence joins TRBV9 and TRBJ2-7, with 10 bases matching TRBD1. Trimming cost V 3 bases and J 4 bases; bases outside gene matches: 7. Germline loops: CDR1 SGDLS, CDR2 YYNGEE. The CDR3 has 15 residues. The CDR3 DNA is TGTGCCAGCAGCGCGGCCGGGACAGGGGTGTACGAGCAGTACTTC. This codes for CASSAAGTGVYEQYF.

This sequence joins TRBV2 and TRBJ2-3; D gene ambiguous. The germline V gene has CDR1 SNHLY and CDR2 FYNNEI. This CDR3 has 12 residues. Trimming removed 6 bases from V and 2 bases from J, with 6 bases in between. The CDR3 region has the DNA TGTGCCAGCAGGACTGCCACAGATACGCAGTATTTT. Translating gives CASRTATDTQYF. Full variable domain (rest looked up from reference TRBV2 and TRBJ2-3): EPEVTQTPSHQVTQMGQEVILRCVPISNHLYFYWYRQILGQKVEFLVSFYNNEISEKSEIFDDQFSVERPDGSNFTLKIRSTKLEDSAMYFCASRTATDTQYFGPGTRLTVL.